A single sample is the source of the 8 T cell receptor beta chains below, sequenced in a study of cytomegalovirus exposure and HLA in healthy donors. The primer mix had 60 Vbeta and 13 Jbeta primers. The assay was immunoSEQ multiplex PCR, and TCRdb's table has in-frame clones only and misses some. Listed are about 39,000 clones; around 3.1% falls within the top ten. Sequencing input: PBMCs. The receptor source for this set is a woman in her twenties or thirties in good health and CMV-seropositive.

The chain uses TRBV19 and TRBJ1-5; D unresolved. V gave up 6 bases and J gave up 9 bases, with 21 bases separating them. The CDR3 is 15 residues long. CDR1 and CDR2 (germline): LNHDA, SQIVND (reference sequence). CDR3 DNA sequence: TGTGCCAGTAGACCGGGAGATCTTCTACATTTGCCCCAGCATTTT. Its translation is CASRPGDLLHLPQHF. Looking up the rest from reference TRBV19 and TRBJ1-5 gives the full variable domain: DGGITQSPKYLFRKEGQNVTLSCEQNLNHDAMYWYRQDPGQGLRLIYYSQIVNDFQKGDIAEGYSVSREKKESFPLTVTSAQKNPTAFYLCASRPGDLLHLPQHFGDGTRLSIL.

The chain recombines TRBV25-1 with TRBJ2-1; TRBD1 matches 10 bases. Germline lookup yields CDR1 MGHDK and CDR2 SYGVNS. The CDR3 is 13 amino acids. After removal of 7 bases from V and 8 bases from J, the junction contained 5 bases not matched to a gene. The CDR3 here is CASMGTGAYEQFF. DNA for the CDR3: TGTGCCAGCATGGGGACAGGGGCCTATGAGCAGTTCTTC. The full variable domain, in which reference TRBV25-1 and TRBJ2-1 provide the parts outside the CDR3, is EADIYQTPRYLVIGTGKKITLECSQTMGHDKMYWYQQDPGMELHLIHYSYGVNSTEKGDLSSESTVSRIRTEHFPLTLESARPSHTSQYLCASMGTGAYEQFFGPGTRLTVL.

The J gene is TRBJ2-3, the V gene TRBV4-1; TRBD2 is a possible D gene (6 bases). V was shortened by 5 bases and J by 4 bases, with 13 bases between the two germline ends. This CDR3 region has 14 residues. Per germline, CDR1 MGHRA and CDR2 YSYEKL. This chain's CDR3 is CASSYLAGPDTQYF. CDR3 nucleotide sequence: TGCGCCAGCAGCTACCTGGCGGGACCAGATACGCAGTATTTT.

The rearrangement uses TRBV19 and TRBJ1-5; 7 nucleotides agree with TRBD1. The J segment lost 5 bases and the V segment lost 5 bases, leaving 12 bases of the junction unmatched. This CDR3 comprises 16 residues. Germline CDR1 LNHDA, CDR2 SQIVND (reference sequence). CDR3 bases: TGTGCCAGTAGTCCCCGGGCAGGGGGTAACGATCAGCCCCAGCATTTT. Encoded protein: CASSPRAGGNDQPQHF.

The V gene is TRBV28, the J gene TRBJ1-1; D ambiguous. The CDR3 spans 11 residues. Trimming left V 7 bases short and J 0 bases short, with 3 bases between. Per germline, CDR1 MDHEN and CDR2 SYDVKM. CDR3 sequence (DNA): TGTGCCAGCAATATGAACACTGAAGCTTTCTTT. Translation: CASNMNTEAFF.

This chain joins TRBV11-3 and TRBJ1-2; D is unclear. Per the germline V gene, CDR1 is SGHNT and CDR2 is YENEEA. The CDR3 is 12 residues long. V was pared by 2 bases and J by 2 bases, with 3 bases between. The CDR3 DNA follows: TGTGCCAGCAGCTTACAAAACTATGGCTACACCTTC. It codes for CASSLQNYGYTF.

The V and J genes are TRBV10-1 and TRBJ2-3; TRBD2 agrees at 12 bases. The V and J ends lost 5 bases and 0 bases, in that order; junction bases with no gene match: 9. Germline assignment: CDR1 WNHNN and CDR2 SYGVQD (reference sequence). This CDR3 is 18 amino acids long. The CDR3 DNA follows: TGCGCCAGCAGTCAATACCGGACTAGCGGGATTAGCACAGATACGCAGTATTTT. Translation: CASSQYRTSGISTDTQYF.

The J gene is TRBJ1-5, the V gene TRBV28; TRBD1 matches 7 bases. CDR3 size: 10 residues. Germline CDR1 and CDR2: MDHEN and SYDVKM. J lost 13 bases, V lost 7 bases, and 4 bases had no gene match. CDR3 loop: CASTRQGQHF. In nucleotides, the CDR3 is TGTGCCAGCACTCGACAGGGTCAGCATTTT. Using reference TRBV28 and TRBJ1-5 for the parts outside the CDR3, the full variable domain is DVKVTQSSRYLVKRTGEKVFLECVQDMDHENMFWYRQDPGLGLRLIYFSYDVKMKEKGDIPEGYSVSREKKERFSLILESASTNQTSMYLCASTRQGQHFGDGTRLSIL.